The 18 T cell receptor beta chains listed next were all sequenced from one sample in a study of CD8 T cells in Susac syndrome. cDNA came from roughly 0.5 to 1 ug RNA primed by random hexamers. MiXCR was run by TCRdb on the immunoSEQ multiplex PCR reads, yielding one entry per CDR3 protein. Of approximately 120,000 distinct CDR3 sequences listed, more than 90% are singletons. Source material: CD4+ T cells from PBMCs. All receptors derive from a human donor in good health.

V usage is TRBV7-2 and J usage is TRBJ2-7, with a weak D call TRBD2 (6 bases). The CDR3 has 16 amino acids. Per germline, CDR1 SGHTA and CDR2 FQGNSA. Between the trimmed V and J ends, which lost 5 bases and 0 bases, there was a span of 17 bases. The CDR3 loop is CASSPGWGRSSYEQYF. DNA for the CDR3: TGTGCCAGCAGCCCTGGATGGGGGAGGAGCTCCTACGAGCAGTACTTC.

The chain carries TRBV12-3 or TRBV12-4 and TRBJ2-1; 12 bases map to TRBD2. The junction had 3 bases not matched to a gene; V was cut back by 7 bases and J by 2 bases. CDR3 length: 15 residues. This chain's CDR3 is CASTLAGGAYNEQFF. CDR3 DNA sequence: TGTGCCAGCACCCTAGCGGGAGGGGCCTACAATGAGCAGTTCTTC.

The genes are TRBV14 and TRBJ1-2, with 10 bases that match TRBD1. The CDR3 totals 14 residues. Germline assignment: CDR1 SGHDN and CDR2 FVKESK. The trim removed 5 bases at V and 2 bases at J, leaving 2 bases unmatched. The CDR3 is CASSGTGANYGYTF. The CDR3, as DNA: TGTGCCAGCAGCGGGACAGGGGCAAACTATGGCTACACCTTC.

CDR3 region: CASSLEGQDTEAFF. The CDR3 nucleotides read TGTGCCAGCAGTTTGGAGGGGCAGGATACTGAAGCTTTCTTT. The V gene is TRBV12-3 or TRBV12-4, the J gene TRBJ1-1; D perhaps matches TRBD1 (5 bases). The CDR3 loop spans 14 amino acids. V lost 3 bases, J lost 5 bases, and 13 bases lay in between.

CDR3 sequence reads: CASSQWTQETQYF. CDR3 nucleotides: TGCGCCAGCAGCCAGTGGACGCAAGAGACCCAGTACTTC. This chain connects TRBV4-1 to TRBJ2-5; no clear D. The CDR3 is 13 residues long. Germline CDR1 reads MGHRA; CDR2 reads YSYEKL. The V and J ends lost 3 bases and 2 bases respectively, with 7 bases between them.

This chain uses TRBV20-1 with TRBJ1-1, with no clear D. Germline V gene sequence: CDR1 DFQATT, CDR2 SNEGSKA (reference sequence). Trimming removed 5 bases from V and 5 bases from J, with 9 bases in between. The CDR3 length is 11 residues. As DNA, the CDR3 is TGCAGTGCTGAAAGGAGGACTGAAGCTTTCTTT. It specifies CSAERRTEAFF.

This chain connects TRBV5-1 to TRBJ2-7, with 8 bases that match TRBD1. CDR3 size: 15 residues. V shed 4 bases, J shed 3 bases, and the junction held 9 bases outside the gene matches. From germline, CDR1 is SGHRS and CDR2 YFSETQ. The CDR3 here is CASSPGGTGVYEQYF. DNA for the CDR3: TGCGCCAGCAGCCCGGGCGGGACAGGTGTCTACGAGCAGTACTTC.

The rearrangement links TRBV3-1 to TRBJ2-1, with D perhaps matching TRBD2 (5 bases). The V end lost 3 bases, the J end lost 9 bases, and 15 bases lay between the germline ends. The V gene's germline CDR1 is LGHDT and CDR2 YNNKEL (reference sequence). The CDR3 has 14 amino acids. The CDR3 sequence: CASSQGNSVGEQFF. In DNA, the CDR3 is TGTGCCAGCAGCCAGGGGAATAGCGTAGGTGAGCAGTTCTTC.

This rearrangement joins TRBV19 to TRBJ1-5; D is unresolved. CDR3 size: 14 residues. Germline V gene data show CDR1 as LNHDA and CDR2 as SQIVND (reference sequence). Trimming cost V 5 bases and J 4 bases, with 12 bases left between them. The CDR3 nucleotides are TGTGCCAGTAGTTCGTCCTTGGGGAATCAGCCCCAGCATTTT. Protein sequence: CASSSSLGNQPQHF.

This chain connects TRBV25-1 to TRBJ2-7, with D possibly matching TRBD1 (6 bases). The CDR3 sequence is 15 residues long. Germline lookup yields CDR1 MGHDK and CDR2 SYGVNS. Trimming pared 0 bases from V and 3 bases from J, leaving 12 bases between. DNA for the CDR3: TGTGCCAGCAGTGAATATATGGCAGGGGACTACGAGCAGTACTTC. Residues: CASSEYMAGDYEQYF.

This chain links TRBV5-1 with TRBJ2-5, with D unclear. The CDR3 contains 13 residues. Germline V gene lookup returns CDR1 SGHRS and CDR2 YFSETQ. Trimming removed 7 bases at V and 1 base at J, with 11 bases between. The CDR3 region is CASGRGPQETQYF. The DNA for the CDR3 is TGCGCCAGCGGGCGTGGGCCCCAAGAGACCCAGTACTTC.

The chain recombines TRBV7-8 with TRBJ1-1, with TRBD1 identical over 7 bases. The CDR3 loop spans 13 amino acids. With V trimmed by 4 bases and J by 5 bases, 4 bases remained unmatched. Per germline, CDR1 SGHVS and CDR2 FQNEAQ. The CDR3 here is CASSSTGVTEAFF. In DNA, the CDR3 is TGTGCCAGCAGCTCTACAGGGGTGACTGAAGCTTTCTTT.

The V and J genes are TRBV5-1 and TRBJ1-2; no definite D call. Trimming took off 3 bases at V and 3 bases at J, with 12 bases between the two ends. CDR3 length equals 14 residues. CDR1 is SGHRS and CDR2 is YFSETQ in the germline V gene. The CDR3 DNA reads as TGCGCCAGCAGCTCGGTCCCGGGAGACTATGGCTACACCTTC. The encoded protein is CASSSVPGDYGYTF.

CDR3 DNA sequence: TGCGCCAGCAGCTCCTCAGGGGGGAATCAGCCCCAGCATTTT. This codes for CASSSSGGNQPQHF. The rearrangement uses TRBV5-1 and TRBJ1-5, with 7 nucleotides matching TRBD1. The CDR3 consists of 14 residues. Germline values: CDR1 SGHRS, CDR2 YFSETQ. V dropped 3 bases and J dropped 4; count of bases not matched to a gene: 4.

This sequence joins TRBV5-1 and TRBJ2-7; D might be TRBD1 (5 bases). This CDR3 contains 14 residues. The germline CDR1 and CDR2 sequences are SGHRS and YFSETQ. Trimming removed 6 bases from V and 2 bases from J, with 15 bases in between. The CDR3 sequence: CASTPSQGAYEQYF. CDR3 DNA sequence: TGCGCCAGCACCCCATCCCAAGGGGCCTACGAGCAGTACTTC. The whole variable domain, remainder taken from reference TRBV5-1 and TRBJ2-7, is KAGVTQTPRYLIKTRGQQVTLSCSPISGHRSVSWYQQTPGQGLQFLFEYFSETQRNKGNFPGRFSGRQFSNSRSEMNVSTLELGDSALYLCASTPSQGAYEQYFGPGTRLTVT.

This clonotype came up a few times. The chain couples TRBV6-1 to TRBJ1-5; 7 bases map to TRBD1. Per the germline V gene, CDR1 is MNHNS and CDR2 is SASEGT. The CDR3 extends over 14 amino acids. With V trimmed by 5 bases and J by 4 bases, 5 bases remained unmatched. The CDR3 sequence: CASSSTGRNQPQHF. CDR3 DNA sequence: TGTGCCAGCAGTTCGACAGGGCGGAATCAGCCCCAGCATTTT.

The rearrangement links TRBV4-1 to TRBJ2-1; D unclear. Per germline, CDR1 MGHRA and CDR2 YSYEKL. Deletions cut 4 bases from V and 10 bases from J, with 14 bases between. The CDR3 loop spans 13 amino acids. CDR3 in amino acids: CASSPLPWYEQFF. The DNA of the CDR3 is TGCGCCAGCAGCCCCCTACCCTGGTACGAGCAGTTCTTC.

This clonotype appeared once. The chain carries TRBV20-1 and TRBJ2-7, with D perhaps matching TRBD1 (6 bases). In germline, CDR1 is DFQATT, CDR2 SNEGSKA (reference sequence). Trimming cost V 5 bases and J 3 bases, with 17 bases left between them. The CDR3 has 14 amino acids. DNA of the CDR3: TGCAGTGCTTCCTCGCCGGGACACAACTACGAGCAGTACTTC. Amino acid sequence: CSASSPGHNYEQYF.